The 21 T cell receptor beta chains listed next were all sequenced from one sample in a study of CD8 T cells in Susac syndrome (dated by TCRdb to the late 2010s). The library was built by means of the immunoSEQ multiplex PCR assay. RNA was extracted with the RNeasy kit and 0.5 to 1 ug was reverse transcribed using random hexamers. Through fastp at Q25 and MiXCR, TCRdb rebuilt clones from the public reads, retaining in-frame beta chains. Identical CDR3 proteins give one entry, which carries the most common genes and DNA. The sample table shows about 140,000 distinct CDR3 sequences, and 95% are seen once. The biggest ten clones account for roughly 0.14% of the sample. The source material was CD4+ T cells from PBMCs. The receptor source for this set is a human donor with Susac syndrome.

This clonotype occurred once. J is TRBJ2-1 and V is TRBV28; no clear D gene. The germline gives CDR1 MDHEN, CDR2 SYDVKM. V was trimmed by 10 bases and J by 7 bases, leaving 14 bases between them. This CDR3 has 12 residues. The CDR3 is CATRGSVNEQFF. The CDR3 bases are TGTGCCACCAGAGGATCCGTTAATGAGCAGTTCTTC.

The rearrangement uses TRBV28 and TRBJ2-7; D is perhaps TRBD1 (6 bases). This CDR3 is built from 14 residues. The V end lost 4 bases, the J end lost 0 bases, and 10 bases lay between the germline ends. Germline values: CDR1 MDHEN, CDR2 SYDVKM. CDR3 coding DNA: TGTGCCAGCAGTTCTCCAGGGGCCTCCTACGAGCAGTACTTC. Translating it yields CASSSPGASYEQYF.

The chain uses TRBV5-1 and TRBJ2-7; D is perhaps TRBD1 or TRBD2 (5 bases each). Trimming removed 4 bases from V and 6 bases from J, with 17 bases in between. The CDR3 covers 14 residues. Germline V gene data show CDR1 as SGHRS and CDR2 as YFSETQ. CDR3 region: CASSPNWDAFEQYF. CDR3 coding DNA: TGCGCCAGCAGCCCGAACTGGGACGCTTTCGAGCAGTACTTC.

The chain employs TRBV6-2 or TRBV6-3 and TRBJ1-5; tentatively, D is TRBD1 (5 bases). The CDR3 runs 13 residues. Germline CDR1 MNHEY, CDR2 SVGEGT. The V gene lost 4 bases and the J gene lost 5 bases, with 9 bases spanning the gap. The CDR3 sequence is CASSWGRDQPQHF. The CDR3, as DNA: TGTGCCAGCAGTTGGGGACGAGATCAGCCCCAGCATTTT.

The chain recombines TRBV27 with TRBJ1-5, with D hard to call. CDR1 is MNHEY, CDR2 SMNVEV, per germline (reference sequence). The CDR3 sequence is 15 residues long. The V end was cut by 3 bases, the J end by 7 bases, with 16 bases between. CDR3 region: CASSLGGSLGQPQHF. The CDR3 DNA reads TGTGCCAGCAGTTTGGGCGGCTCATTGGGACAGCCCCAGCATTTT.

The DNA of the CDR3 is TGTGCCAGCAGCTTGTGGTCCCGGGGGTTCGCTGAAGCTTTCTTT. It specifies CASSLWSRGFAEAFF. This chain connects TRBV5-6 to TRBJ1-1, with D tentatively TRBD1 (5 bases). Germline-derived CDR1 and CDR2 are SGHDT and YYEEEE. V lost 1 base, J lost 6 bases, and 16 bases lay in between. The CDR3 contains 15 residues.

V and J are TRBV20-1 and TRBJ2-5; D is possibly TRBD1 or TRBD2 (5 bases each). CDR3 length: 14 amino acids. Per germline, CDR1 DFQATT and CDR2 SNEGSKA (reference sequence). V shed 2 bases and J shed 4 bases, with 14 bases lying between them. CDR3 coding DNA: TGCAGTGCTAGACCGCCGGGGCGCGGAGAGACCCAGTACTTC. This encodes CSARPPGRGETQYF.

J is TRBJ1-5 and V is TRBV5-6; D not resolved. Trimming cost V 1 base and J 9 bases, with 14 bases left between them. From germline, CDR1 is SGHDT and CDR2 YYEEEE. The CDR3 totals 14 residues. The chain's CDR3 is CASSLTPHDPPQHF. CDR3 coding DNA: TGTGCCAGCAGCTTGACCCCGCACGATCCGCCCCAGCATTTT.

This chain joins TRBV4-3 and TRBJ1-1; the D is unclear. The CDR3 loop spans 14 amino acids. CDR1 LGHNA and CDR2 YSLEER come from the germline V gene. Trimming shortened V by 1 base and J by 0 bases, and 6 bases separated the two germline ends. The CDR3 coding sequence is TGCGCCAGCAGCCAAGCAGCCATGAACACTGAAGCTTTCTTT. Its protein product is CASSQAAMNTEAFF.

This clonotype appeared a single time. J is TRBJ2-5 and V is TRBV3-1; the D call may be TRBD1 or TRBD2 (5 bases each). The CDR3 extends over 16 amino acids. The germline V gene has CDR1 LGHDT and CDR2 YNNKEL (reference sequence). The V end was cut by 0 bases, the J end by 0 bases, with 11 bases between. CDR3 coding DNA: TGTGCCAGCAGCCAAGAGGGGACGCGCTACCAAGAGACCCAGTACTTC. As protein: CASSQEGTRYQETQYF.

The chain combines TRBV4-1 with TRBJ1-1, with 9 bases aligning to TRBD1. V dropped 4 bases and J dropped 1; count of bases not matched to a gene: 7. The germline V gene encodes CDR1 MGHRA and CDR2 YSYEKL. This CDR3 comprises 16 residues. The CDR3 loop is CASSPPDRGSNTEAFF. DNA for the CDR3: TGCGCCAGCAGCCCCCCGGACAGGGGTTCGAACACTGAAGCTTTCTTT.

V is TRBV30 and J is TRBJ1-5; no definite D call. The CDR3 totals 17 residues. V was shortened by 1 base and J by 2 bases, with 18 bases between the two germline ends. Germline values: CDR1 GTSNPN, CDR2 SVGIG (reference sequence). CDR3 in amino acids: CAWSELSGFVGNQPQHF. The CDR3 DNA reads TGTGCCTGGAGTGAATTGTCGGGGTTCGTTGGCAATCAGCCCCAGCATTTT.

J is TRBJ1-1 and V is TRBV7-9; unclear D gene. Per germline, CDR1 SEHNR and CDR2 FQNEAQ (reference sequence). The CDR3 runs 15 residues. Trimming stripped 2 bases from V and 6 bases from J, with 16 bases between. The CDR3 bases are TGTGCCAGCAGCTTAACCAACCGGGCCGTCCCTGAAGCTTTCTTT. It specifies CASSLTNRAVPEAFF.

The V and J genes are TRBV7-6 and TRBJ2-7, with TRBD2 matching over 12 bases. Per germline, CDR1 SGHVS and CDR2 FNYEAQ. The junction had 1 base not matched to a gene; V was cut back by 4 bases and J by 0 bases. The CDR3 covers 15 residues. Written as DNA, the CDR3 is TGTGCCAGCAGCTCACTAGCGGGAGGCTCCTACGAGCAGTACTTC. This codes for CASSSLAGGSYEQYF.

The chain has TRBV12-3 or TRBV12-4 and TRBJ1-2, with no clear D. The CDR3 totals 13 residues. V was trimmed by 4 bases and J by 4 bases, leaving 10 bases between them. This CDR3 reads CASSSKNLYGYTF. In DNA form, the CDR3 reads TGTGCCAGCAGTTCAAAAAACCTCTATGGCTACACCTTC.

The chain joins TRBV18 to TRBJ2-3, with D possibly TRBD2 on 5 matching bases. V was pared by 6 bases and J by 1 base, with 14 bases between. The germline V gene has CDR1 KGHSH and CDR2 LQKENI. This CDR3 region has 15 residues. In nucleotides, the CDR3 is TGTGCCAGCTCGAGGATCGGGATAGGCACAGATACGCAGTATTTT. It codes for CASSRIGIGTDTQYF.

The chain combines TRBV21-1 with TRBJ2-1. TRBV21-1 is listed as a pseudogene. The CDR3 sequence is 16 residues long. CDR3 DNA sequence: TGTGCCAGCAGCAAAGTTGGTAGCTCCTCCTACAATGAGCAGTTCTTC. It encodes CASSKVGSSSYNEQFF.

The CDR3 DNA reads as TGTGCCAGCTCACCCTTTAGACTAGCGGGGAAGTACAATGAGCAGTTCTTC. This translates into CASSPFRLAGKYNEQFF. The V call is TRBV18, the J call TRBJ2-1; 11 bases agree with TRBD2. This CDR3 contains 17 residues. V shed 3 bases, J shed 4 bases, and the junction held 8 bases outside the gene matches. Germline CDR1 KGHSH, CDR2 LQKENI.

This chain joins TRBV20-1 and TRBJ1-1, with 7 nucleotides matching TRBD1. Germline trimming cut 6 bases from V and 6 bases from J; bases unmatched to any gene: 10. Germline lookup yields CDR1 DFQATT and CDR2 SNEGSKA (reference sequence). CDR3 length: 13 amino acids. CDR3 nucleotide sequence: TGCAGTGCCACGGACAGGTGGGCGGCTGAAGCTTTCTTT. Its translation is CSATDRWAAEAFF.

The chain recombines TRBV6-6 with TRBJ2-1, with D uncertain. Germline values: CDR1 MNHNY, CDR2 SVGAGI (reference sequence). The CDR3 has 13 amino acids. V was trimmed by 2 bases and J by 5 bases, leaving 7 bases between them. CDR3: CASSYVSDNEQFF. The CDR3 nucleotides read TGTGCCAGCAGTTACGTATCGGACAATGAGCAGTTCTTC.

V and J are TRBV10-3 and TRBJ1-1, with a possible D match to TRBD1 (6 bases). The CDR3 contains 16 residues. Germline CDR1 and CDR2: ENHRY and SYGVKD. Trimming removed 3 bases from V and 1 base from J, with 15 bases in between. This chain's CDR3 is CAISDPGQPSNTEAFF. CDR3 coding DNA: TGTGCCATCAGTGATCCCGGACAGCCGTCGAACACTGAAGCTTTCTTT.